The 10 T cell receptor beta chains below were found in one sample sequenced in a study of T cell responses to AZD1222 COVID-19 vaccine. Data came from immunoSEQ multiplex PCR; TCRdb stores just in-frame clones and leaves some out. Altogether more than 130,000 clones are present, less than 95% being singletons, with the ten largest covering approximately 3.6%. Source: peripheral blood, taken on day 0 of AZD1222 vaccination. These receptors were collected from an adult in good health.

The chain joins TRBV5-1 to TRBJ1-2, with D perhaps matching TRBD1 (5 bases). In germline, CDR1 is SGHRS, CDR2 YFSETQ. This CDR3 is built from 15 residues. Trimming took 0 bases from V and 6 from J, leaving 15 bases between them. The CDR3 here is CASSLELGWDDGYTF. The CDR3 DNA sequence: TGCGCCAGCAGCTTGGAATTGGGGTGGGACGATGGCTACACCTTC.

This clone was counted a single time. The V gene is TRBV15, the J gene TRBJ2-1, with D perhaps TRBD1 (6 bases). The germline gives CDR1 LNHNV, CDR2 YYDKDF (reference sequence). The ends were cut back, 4 bases at V and 6 bases at J, with 10 bases in the middle. The length of the CDR3 is 13 residues. CDR3 bases: TGTGCCACCAGCACGCCAGGGGCCAATGAGCAGTTCTTC. Protein sequence: CATSTPGANEQFF.

The chain recombines TRBV10-3 with TRBJ1-4; 8 bases match TRBD1. This CDR3 is built from 14 residues. Germline CDR1 is ENHRY and CDR2 is SYGVKD. V trimming: 2 bases; J trimming: 4 bases; junction bases outside the gene matches: 0. CDR3 amino acids: CAISEDRGNEKLFF. CDR3 nucleotide sequence: TGTGCCATCAGTGAGGACAGGGGTAATGAAAAACTGTTTTTT.

The genes are TRBV7-9 and TRBJ2-1; 7 bases match TRBD2. The CDR3 is made up of 15 amino acids. The germline gives CDR1 SEHNR, CDR2 FQNEAQ (reference sequence). V gave up 4 bases and J gave up 1 base; unmatched junction bases: 4. The CDR3 DNA reads as TGTGCCAGCAGCTGGCTGGGGGGGTCCTACAATGAGCAGTTCTTC. Protein sequence: CASSWLGGSYNEQFF. Filled out from reference TRBV7-9 and TRBJ2-1, the complete variable domain reads DTGVSQNPRHKITKRGQNVTFRCDPISEHNRLYWYRQTLGQGPEFLTYFQNEAQLEKSRLLSDRFSAERPKGSFSTLEIQRTEQGDSAMYLCASSWLGGSYNEQFFGPGTRLTVL.

J is TRBJ1-2 and V is TRBV12-5; no reliable D call. V lost 3 bases to trimming and J lost 6 bases, with 14 bases between them. The V gene's germline CDR1 is LGHNT and CDR2 FRNRAP. The CDR3 extends over 14 amino acids. The CDR3 reads CASGFGNDKDGYTF. CDR3 in DNA: TGTGCTAGTGGTTTCGGCAACGATAAAGATGGCTACACCTTC.

The chain couples TRBV11-3 to TRBJ2-1; D is perhaps TRBD2 (6 bases). V was trimmed by 1 base and J by 6 bases, leaving 13 bases between them. This CDR3 has 15 amino acids. Germline V CDR1 and CDR2: SGHNT, YENEEA. The CDR3 DNA reads as TGTGCCAGCAGCTTAGCGGCGGGAACAACCAATGAGCAGTTCTTC. This gives the protein CASSLAAGTTNEQFF.

The rearrangement joins TRBV3-1 (or the pseudogene TRBV3-2) to TRBJ2-1; 8 bases match TRBD2. CDR1 LGHDT and CDR2 YNNKEL come from the germline V gene (reference sequence). V lost 4 bases, J lost 2 bases, and 4 bases stayed unmatched. The CDR3 sequence is 15 residues long. In nucleotides, the CDR3 is TGTGCCAGCAGCCCCCTAGCGGGTCCCTACAATGAGCAGTTCTTC. Translated, it gives CASSPLAGPYNEQFF.

This clone was seen a handful of times. Other DNA sequences of this sample code for an identical CDR3. The chain has TRBV9 and TRBJ1-4; D might be TRBD1 (5 bases). The germline V and J ends were trimmed by 0 bases and 7 bases, with 13 bases remaining between them. Germline values: CDR1 SGDLS, CDR2 YYNGEE. The CDR3 has 15 residues. In DNA form, the CDR3 reads TGTGCCAGCAGCGTAGCAGGCAGGGAAGGTGAAAAACTGTTTTTT. Amino acids: CASSVAGREGEKLFF. Using reference TRBV9 and TRBJ1-4 for the parts outside the CDR3, the full variable domain is DSGVTQTPKHLITATGQRVTLRCSPRSGDLSVYWYQQSLDQGLQFLIQYYNGEERAKGNILERFSAQQFPDLHSELNLSSLELGDSALYFCASSVAGREGEKLFFGSGTQLSVL.

This sequence joins TRBV27 and TRBJ2-7, with D possibly matching TRBD2 (7 bases). V lost 4 bases and J 9 bases, leaving 13 bases between the germline ends. The CDR3 consists of 12 residues. The germline V gene encodes CDR1 MNHEY and CDR2 SMNVEV (reference sequence). This CDR3 is CASSWGGGWQYF. The CDR3, as DNA: TGTGCCAGCAGTTGGGGGGGCGGGTGGCAGTACTTC.

V is TRBV4-1 and J is TRBJ1-2; 9 bases agree with TRBD1. Trimming removed 3 bases from V and 3 bases from J; junction bases left unmatched: 11. CDR3 length: 17 amino acids. Looked up from germline, CDR1 is MGHRA and CDR2 is YSYEKL. DNA of the CDR3: TGCGCCAGCAGCCAGCCCCGGGACAGGGTTAGGGACTATGGCTACACCTTC. Its protein product is CASSQPRDRVRDYGYTF.